This TCR beta chain comes out of a study of T cells in Graves' hyperthyroidism and ophthalmopathy. Study information: Any treatment followed the collection of peripheral blood at initial diagnosis.

V was clipped by 5 bases and J by 4 bases, with 21 bases between them. Germline V CDR1 and CDR2: SEHNR, FQNEAQ (reference sequence). This CDR3 spans 18 amino acids. The source material, RNA transcripts, was used to amplify TCR beta CDR3 regions. During a first-round RT-PCR of the TCR CDR3, the HTBI primer set was used. TCRdb itself ran the multiplex PCR reads through MiXCR, one entry per CDR3 protein. The profile shows around 700,000 distinct CDR3 sequences, approximately 40% of them singletons. The chain combines TRBV7-9 with TRBJ2-6, with a possible D match to TRBD2 (6 bases). The clonotype was recovered from a woman in her thirties or forties with Graves' hyperthyroidism. What was sequenced was blood. This CDR3 is CASSPRVGGLSGANVLTF. CDR3 bases: TGTGCCAGCAGCCCTCGCGTGGGAGGCCTTAGCGGGGCCAACGTCCTGACTTTC.